The rows below give T cell receptor beta chains drawn from one sample of a study of shared clonotypes between healthy human individuals. The table came from immunoSEQ multiplex PCR; TCRdb's copy has only in-frame clones and leaves some out. The profile shows about 2 million clones, approximately 95% of them singletons. Material: naive CD8+ T cells sorted from blood. The receptors stem from a man aged 18 to 30 in good health. Each CDR3 is given with its conserved first and last residue. A D gene is named only where the DNA matches it firmly.

j_call,d_call,v_call,cdr3_aa
TRBJ2-3,TRBD2,TRBV2,CASSEDPYSGGPSTDTQYF
TRBJ1-2,NA,TRBV11-2,CASSLEVNYGYTF
TRBJ1-6,TRBD1,TRBV18,CASSLYGQDHSPLHF
TRBJ2-5,TRBD2,TRBV15,CATSEGLAGETQYF
TRBJ2-7,TRBD2,TRBV2,CASREGESYEQYF
TRBJ2-7,NA,TRBV10-1,CASSESDEQYF
TRBJ2-1,NA,TRBV5-6,CASSLGDPYNEQFF
TRBJ2-3,TRBD2,TRBV5-6,CASSLNSGGPFTDTQYF
TRBJ2-5,NA,TRBV4-3,CASSRLSGPYQETQYF
TRBJ1-2,NA,TRBV13,CASTARGEGVRAGYTF
TRBJ2-7,NA,TRBV4-1,CASTPRQSDISEQYF
TRBJ1-1,NA,TRBV5-6,CASSLTTWYGADTEAFF
TRBJ2-7,NA,TRBV9,CASSVGDIGEQYF
TRBJ2-2,NA,TRBV2,CASIRVNTGELFF
TRBJ2-7,NA,TRBV4-1,CASSQGQAGTYEQYF
TRBJ2-2,TRBD1,TRBV4-1,CASSHPGGTSTGELFF
TRBJ2-2,TRBD2,TRBV10-3,CAIGGLAGGWELFF
TRBJ2-5,NA,TRBV27,CASSLNVAETQYF
TRBJ2-7,NA,TRBV11-1,CASSLAGGAYEQYF
TRBJ1-1,NA,TRBV7-8,CASSLDPGGTEAFF
TRBJ2-7,NA,TRBV29-1,CSVESGLTYEQYF
TRBJ2-3,NA,TRBV9,CASSVAEEGPDTQYF
TRBJ2-7,NA,TRBV7-9,CASSSPASYEQYF
TRBJ2-5,NA,TRBV7-9,CASSLIGTGQETQYF
TRBJ2-1,NA,TRBV27,CASSLGISSYNEQFF